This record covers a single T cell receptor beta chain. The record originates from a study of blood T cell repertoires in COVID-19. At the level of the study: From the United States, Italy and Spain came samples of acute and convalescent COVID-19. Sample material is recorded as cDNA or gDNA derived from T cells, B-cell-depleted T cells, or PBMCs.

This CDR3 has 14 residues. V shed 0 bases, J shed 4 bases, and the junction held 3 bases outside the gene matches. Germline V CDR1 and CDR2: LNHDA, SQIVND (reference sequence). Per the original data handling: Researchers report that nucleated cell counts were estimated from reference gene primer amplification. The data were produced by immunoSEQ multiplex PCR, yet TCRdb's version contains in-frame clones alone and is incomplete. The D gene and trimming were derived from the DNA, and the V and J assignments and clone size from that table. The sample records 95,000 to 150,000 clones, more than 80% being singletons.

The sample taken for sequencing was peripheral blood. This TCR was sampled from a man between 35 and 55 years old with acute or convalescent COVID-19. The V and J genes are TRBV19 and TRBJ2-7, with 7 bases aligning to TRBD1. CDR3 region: CASSIEGQRYEQYF. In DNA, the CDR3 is TGTGCCAGTAGTATAGAGGGACAGAGGTACGAGCAGTACTTC.